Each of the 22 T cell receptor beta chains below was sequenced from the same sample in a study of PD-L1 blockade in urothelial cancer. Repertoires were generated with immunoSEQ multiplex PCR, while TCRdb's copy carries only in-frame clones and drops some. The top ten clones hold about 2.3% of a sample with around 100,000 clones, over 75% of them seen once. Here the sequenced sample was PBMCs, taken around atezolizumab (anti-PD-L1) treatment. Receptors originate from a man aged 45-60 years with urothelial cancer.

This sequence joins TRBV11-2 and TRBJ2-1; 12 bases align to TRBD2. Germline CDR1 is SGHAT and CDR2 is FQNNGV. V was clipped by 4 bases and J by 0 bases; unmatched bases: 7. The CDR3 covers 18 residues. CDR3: CASSSGLAGGRSYNEQFF. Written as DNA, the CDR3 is TGTGCCAGCAGCTCGGGACTAGCGGGTGGCCGCTCCTACAATGAGCAGTTCTTC.

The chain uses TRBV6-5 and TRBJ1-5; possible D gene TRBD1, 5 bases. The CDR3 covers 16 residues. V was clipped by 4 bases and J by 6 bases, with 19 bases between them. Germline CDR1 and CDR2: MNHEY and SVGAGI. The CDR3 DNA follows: TGTGCCAGCAGTTCTTTCTGGACAATTGCCCCTCAGCCCCAGCATTTT. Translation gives CASSSFWTIAPQPQHF.

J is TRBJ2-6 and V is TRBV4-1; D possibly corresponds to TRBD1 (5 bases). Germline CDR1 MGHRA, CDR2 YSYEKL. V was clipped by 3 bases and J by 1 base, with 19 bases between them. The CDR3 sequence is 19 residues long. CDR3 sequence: CASSHGTGVVGSGANVLTF. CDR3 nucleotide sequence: TGCGCCAGCAGCCACGGAACAGGCGTGGTCGGGTCTGGGGCCAACGTCCTGACTTTC.

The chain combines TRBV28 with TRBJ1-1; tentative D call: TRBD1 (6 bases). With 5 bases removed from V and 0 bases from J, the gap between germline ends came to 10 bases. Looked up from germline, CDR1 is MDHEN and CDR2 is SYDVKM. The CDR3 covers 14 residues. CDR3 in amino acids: CASSTPGVNTEAFF. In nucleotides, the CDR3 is TGTGCCAGCAGTACCCCAGGGGTGAACACTGAAGCTTTCTTT.

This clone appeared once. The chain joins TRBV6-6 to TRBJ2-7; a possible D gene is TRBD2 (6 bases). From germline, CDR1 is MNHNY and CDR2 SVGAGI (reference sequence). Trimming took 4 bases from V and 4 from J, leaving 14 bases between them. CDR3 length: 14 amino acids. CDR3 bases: TGTGCCAGCAGTTCCCTGGCGGGGTTTTACGAGCAGTACTTC. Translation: CASSSLAGFYEQYF.

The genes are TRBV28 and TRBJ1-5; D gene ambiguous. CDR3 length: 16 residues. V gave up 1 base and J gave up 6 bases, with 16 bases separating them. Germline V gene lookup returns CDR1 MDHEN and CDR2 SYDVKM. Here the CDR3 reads CASSLSSSRVRQPQHF. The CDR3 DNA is TGTGCCAGCAGTTTATCCTCCTCGCGGGTTCGTCAGCCCCAGCATTTT.

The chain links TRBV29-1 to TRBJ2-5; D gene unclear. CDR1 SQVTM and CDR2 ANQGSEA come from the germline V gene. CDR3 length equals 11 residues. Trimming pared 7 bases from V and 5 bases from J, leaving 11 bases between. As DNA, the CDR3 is TGCAGCGGCCGGGTCCGGGAGACCCAGTACTTC. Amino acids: CSGRVRETQYF.

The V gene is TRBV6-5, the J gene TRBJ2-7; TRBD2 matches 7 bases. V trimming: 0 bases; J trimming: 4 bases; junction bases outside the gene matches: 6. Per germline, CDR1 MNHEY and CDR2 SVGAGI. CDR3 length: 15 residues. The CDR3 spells CASSYSGGSPYEQYF. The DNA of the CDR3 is TGTGCCAGCAGTTACTCGGGCGGGAGCCCATACGAGCAGTACTTC.

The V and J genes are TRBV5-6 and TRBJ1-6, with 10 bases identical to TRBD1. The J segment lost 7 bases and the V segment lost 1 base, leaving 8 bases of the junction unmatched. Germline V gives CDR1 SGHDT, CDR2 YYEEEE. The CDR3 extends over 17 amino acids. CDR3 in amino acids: CASSLFGDRGENSPLHF. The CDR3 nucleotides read TGTGCCAGCAGCTTGTTTGGGGACAGGGGAGAGAATTCACCCCTCCACTTT.

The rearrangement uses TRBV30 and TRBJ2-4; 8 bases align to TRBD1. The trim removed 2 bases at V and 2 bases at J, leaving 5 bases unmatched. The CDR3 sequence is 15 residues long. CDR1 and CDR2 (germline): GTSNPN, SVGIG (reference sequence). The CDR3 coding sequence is TGTGCCTGGAGTTGGCAGGGGGCTTCCAAAAACATTCAGTACTTC. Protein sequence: CAWSWQGASKNIQYF.

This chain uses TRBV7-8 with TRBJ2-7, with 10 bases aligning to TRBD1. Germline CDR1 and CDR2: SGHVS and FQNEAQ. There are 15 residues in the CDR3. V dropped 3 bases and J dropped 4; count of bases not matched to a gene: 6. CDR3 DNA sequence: TGTGCCAGCAGCTTTCCAAGACAGGGGGCTTACGAGCAGTACTTC. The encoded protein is CASSFPRQGAYEQYF.

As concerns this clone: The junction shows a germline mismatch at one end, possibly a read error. CDR3 nucleotide sequence: TGCGCCAGCAGTGAGTCGACAGGCCCGTTGGATTTC. As protein: CASSESTGPLDF. This sequence joins TRBV10-2 and TRBJ2-4, with D maybe TRBD1 (6 bases). Per the germline V gene, CDR1 is WSHSY and CDR2 is SAAADI. The CDR3 is 12 residues long.

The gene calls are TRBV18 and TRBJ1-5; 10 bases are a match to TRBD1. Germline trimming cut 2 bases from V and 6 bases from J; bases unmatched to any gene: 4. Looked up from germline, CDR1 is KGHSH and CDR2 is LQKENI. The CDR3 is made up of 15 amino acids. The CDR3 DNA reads TGTGCCAGCTCACCAGTGACAGGGGGCATTCAGCCCCAGCATTTT. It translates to CASSPVTGGIQPQHF. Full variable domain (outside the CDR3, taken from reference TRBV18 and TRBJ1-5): NAGVMQNPRHLVRRRGQEARLRCSPMKGHSHVYWYRQLPEEGLKFMVYLQKENIIDESGMPKERFSAEFPKEGPSILRIQQVVRGDSAAYFCASSPVTGGIQPQHFGDGTRLSIL.

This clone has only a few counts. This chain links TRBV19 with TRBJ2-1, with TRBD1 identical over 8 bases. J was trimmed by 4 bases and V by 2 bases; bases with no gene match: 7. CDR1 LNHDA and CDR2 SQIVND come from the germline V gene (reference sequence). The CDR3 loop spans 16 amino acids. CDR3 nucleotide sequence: TGTGCCAGTAGTATAACCGGGACAGGCCTTTACAATGAGCAGTTCTTC. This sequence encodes CASSITGTGLYNEQFF.

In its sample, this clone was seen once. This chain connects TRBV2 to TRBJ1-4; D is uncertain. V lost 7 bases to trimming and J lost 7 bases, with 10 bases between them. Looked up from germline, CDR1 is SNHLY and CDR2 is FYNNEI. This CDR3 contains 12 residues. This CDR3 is CASKKTGEKLFF. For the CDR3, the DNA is TGTGCCAGCAAAAAGACGGGTGAAAAACTGTTTTTT.

CDR3 coding DNA: TGCGCCAGCAGCCAAGAGGGCAGGACATACTCTGGGGCCAACGTCCTGACTTTC. This codes for CASSQEGRTYSGANVLTF. This chain joins TRBV4-1 and TRBJ2-6, with D maybe TRBD1 (5 bases). The germline V gene has CDR1 MGHRA and CDR2 YSYEKL. The CDR3 runs 18 residues. Between the trimmed V and J ends, which lost 0 bases and 0 bases, there was a span of 12 bases.

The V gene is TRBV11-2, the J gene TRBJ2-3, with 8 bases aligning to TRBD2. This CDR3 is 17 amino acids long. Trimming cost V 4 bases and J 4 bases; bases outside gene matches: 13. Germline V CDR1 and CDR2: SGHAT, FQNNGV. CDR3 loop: CASSSRFSGISADTQYF. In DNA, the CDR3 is TGTGCCAGCAGCTCGAGATTTAGCGGGATAAGCGCAGATACGCAGTATTTT.

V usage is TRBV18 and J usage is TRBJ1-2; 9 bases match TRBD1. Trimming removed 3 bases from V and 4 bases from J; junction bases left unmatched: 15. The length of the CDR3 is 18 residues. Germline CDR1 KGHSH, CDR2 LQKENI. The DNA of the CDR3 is TGTGCCAGCTCACCCCTTGGGACAGGGAAACAAGCGGGCTATGGCTACACCTTC. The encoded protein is CASSPLGTGKQAGYGYTF.

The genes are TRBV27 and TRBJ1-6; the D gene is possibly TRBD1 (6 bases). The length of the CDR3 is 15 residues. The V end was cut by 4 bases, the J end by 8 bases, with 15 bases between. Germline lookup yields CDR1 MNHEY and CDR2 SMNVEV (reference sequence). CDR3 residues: CASSSVDRWDSPLHF. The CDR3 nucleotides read TGTGCCAGCAGTTCCGTCGACAGGTGGGATTCACCCCTCCACTTT.

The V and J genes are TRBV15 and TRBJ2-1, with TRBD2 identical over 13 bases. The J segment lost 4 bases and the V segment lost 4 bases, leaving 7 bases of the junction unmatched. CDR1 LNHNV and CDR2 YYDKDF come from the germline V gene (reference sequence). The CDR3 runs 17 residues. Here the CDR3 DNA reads TGTGCCACCAGCACTGGGACTAGCGGGACCATTTACAATGAGCAGTTCTTC. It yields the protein CATSTGTSGTIYNEQFF.

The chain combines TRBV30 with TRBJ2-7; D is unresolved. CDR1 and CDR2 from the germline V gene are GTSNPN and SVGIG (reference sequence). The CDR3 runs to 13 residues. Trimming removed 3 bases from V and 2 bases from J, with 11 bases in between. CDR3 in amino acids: CAWSPGPTYEQYF. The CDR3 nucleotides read TGTGCCTGGAGCCCAGGCCCGACCTACGAGCAGTACTTC.

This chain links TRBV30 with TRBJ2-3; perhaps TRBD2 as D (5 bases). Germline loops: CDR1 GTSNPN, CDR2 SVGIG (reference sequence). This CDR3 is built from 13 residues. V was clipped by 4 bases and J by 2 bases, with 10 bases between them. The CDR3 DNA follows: TGTGCCTGGAACCGAGGGATCACAGATACGCAGTATTTT. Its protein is CAWNRGITDTQYF. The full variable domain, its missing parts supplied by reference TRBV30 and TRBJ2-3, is SQTIHQWPATLVQPVGSPLSLECTVEGTSNPNLYWYRQAAGRGLQLLFYSVGIGQISSEVPQNLSASRPQDRQFILSSKKLLLSDSGFYLCAWNRGITDTQYFGPGTRLTVL.